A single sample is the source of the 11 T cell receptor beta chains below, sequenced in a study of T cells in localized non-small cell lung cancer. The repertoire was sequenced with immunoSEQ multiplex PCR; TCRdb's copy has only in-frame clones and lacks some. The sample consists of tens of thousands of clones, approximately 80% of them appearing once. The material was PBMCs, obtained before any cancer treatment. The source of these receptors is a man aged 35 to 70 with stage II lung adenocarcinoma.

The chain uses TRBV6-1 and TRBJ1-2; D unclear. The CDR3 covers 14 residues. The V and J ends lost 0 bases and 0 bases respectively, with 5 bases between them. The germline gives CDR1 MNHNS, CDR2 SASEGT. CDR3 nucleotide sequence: TGTGCCAGCAGTGAAGCAGCAGCTAACTATGGCTACACCTTC. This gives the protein CASSEAAANYGYTF.

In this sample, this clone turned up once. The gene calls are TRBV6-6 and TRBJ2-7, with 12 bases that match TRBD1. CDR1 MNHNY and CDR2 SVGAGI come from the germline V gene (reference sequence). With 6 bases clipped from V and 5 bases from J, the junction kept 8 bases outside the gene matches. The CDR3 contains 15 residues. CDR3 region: CASRTAGTGGNEQYF. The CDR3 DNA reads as TGTGCCAGCAGAACCGCCGGGACAGGGGGCAACGAGCAGTACTTC.

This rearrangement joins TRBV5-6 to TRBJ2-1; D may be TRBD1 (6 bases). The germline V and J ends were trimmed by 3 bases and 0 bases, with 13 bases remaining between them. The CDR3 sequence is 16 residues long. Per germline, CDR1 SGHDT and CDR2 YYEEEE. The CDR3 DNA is TGTGCCAGCAGCTCGAACCACAGGGACTCCTACAATGAGCAGTTCTTC. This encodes CASSSNHRDSYNEQFF.

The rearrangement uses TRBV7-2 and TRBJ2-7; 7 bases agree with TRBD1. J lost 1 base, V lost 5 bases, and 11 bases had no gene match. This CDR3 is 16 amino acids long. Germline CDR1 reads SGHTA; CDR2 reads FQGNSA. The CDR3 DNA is TGTGCCAGCAGCCGAACAGGGGTCTCTTTGTCCTACGAGCAGTACTTC. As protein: CASSRTGVSLSYEQYF.

The CDR3 here is CSVEDSYEQYF. The CDR3, as DNA: TGCAGCGTCGAGGACAGCTACGAGCAGTACTTC. The genes are TRBV29-1 and TRBJ2-5; tentative D call: TRBD1 (6 bases). The DNA end favors TRBJ2-7, so the J call may be wrong. The CDR3 runs to 11 residues. CDR1 and CDR2 from the germline V gene are SQVTM and ANQGSEA.

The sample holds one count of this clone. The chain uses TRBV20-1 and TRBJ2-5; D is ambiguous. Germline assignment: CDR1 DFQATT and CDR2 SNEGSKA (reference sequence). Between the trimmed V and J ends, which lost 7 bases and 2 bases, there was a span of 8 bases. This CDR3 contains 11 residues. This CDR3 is CSVVKQETQYF. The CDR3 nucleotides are TGCAGTGTGGTCAAGCAAGAGACCCAGTACTTC.

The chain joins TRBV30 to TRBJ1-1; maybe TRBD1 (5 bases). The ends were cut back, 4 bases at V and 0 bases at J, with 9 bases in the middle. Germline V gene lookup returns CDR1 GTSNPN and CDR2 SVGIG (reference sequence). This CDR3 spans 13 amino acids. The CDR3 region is CAWTTGVNTEAFF. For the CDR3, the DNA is TGTGCCTGGACCACAGGAGTGAACACTGAAGCTTTCTTT.

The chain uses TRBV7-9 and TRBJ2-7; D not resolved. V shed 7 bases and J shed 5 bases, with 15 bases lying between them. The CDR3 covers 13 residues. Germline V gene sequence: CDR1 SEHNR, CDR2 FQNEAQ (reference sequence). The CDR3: CASTSKGFNEQYF. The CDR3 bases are TGTGCCAGCACCTCTAAAGGGTTTAACGAGCAGTACTTC. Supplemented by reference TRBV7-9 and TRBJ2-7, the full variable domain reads DTGVSQNPRHKITKRGQNVTFRCDPISEHNRLYWYRQTLGQGPEFLTYFQNEAQLEKSRLLSDRFSAERPKGSFSTLEIQRTEQGDSAMYLCASTSKGFNEQYFGPGTRLTVT.

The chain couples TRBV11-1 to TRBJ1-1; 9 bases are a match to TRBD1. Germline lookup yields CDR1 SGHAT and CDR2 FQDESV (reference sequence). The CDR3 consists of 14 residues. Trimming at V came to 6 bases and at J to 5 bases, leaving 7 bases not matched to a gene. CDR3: CASRDWTGVTEAFF. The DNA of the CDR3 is TGTGCCAGCAGGGATTGGACAGGGGTAACTGAAGCTTTCTTT.

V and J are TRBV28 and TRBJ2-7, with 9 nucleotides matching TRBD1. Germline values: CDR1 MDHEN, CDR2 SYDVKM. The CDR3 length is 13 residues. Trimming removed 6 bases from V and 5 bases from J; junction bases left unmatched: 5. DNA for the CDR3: TGTGCCAGCAGCCCCGGGACAGGGAACGAGCAGTACTTC. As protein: CASSPGTGNEQYF.

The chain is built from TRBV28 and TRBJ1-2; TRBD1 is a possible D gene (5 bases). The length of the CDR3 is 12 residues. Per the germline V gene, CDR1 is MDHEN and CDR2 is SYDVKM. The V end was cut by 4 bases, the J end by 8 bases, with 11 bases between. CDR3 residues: CASSSARDGYTF. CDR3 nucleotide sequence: TGTGCCAGCAGTTCTGCAAGGGACGGCTACACCTTC.